This T cell receptor beta chain comes out of a study of cytomegalovirus exposure and HLA in healthy donors. Findings and caveats of the study: A later analysis linked a missense variant in DCLRE1C to the trimming of TCR beta V and J genes. A cluster of highly shared sequence variants was likely a sequencing artifact. Later on, an analysis showed TCR association rates differing by HLA locus, with DRB1 the most and HLA-C the fewest. It was only CMV serostatus that was available as immune exposure information.

V lost 4 bases to trimming and J lost 5 bases, with 9 bases between them. CDR1 is DFQATT, CDR2 SNEGSKA, per germline (reference sequence). CDR3 length: 11 residues. Both 60 Vbeta primers and 13 Jbeta primers went into the PCR. Repertoires were generated with immunoSEQ multiplex PCR, while TCRdb's copy carries only in-frame clones and drops some. The repertoire has approximately 160,000 clones, about four fifths of them found once; the top ten carry roughly 0.69%. A note on this clone: Its antigen is unidentified.

The sequence was obtained from a woman aged 18-29 years in good health and CMV-seronegative. The source material was PBMCs. The chain couples TRBV20-1 to TRBJ2-7; tentatively, D is TRBD1 (6 bases). This chain's CDR3 is CSATRGHEQYF. In DNA, the CDR3 is TGCAGTGCTACCAGGGGCCACGAGCAGTACTTC.